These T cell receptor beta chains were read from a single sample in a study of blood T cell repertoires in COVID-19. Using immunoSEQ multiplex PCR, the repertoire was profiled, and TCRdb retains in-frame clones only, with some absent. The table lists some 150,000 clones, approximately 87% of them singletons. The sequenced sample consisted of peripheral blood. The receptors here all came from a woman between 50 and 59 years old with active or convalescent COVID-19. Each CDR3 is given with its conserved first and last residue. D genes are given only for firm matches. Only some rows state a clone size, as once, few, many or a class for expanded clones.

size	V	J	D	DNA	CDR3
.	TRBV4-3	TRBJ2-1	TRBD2	TGCGCCAGCAGCCGAGATAGCGGGATGGAGCAGTTCTTC	CASSRDSGMEQFF
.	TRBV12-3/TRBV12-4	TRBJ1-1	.	TGTGCCAGCAGTTTGGGGCAGCTCTACCCGGCTTTCTTT	CASSLGQLYPAFF
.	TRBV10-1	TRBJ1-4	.	TGCGCCAGCAGTGTAGGGGGGGTGGCTAATGAAAAACTGTTTTTT	CASSVGGVANEKLFF
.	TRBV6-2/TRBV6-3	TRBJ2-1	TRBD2	TGTGCCAGCAGTTTCGCCTACGGGGGGGGGCGAGATGAGCAGTTCTTC	CASSFAYGGGRDEQFF
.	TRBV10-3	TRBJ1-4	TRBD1	TGTGCCATCGGGACAGGGCCTGAAAAACTGTTTTTT	CAIGTGPEKLFF
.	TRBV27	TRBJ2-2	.	TGTGCCAGCAGGTCCCTCGGAGCGCTCCAATCCGGGGAGCTGTTTTTT	CASRSLGALQSGELFF
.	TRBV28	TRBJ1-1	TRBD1	TGTGCCAGCAGCCACGCCGGGACAGGAGGGACTGAAGCTTTCTTT	CASSHAGTGGTEAFF
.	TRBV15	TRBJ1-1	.	TGTGCCACCAGCAGAACCGGGATCTTAGCTTTCTTT	CATSRTGILAFF
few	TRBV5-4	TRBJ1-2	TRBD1	TGTGCCAGCAGCTTGGACGTTGGGAGACAGGGCTTCGGCGGCTACACCTTC	CASSLDVGRQGFGGYTF
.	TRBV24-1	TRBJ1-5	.	TGTGCCACCAGTCAGGCAGGGGATCAGCCCCAGCATTTT	CATSQAGDQPQHF
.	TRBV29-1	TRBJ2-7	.	TGCAGCGCCGGGTCCTTCGGCGAGCAGTACTTC	CSAGSFGEQYF
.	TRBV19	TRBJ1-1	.	TGTGCCAGTAGTTCGGGGGGCAGGACTGAAGCTTTCTTT	CASSSGGRTEAFF
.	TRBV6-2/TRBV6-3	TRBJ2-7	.	TGTGCCAGCAGCTTCACAGGGTTCAACGAGCAGTACTTC	CASSFTGFNEQYF
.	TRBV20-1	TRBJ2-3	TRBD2	TGCAGTGTTAGGACGGGGGAGGGGCAGTATTTT	CSVRTGEGQYF
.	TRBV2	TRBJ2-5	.	TGTGCCAGCACGGTTTCGGAGTACCAAGAGACCCAGTACTTC	CASTVSEYQETQYF
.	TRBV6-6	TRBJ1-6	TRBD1	TGTGCCAGCAGTAACAACAGGGGGCCGGTTTCACCCCTCCACTTT	CASSNNRGPVSPLHF
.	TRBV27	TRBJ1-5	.	TGTGCCAGCAGGGTGGGGCCTTATAGCAATCAGCCCCAGCATTTT	CASRVGPYSNQPQHF
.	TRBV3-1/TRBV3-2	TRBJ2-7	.	TGTGCCAGCAGCCAAGAGGGGGGATCCTACGAGCAGTACTTC	CASSQEGGSYEQYF
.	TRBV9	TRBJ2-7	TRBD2	TGTGCCAGCAGCCCTTCCGGGACTAGCGGTTACGAGCAGTACTTC	CASSPSGTSGYEQYF
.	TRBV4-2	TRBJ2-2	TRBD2	TGTGCCAGCAGCCGCAGGACTAGCGGGGAGAACACCGGGGAGCTGTTTTTT	CASSRRTSGENTGELFF
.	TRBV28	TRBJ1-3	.	TGTGCCAGCATCGCTCCCTTACGGGTCGGCTCTGGAAACACCATATATTTT	CASIAPLRVGSGNTIYF
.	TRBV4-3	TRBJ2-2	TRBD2	TGCGCCAGCAGCCAACATCTTAGCGGGAGAGGTGACACCGGGGAGCTGTTTTTT	CASSQHLSGRGDTGELFF
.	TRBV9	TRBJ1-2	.	TGTGCCAGCAGCGCCCAAACAGGGATCCATGGCTACACCTTC	CASSAQTGIHGYTF